One and the same sample provided the 15 T cell receptor beta chains below, sequenced in a study of naive and memory T cell subsets. Study-wide points: Naive repertoires, especially CD8, held a few larger clonotypes, possibly memory cells re-expressing CD45RA.

These TCRs' antigens remain unknown. Both TRBC1 and TRBC2 were covered by a beta constant-region primer of two equimolar oligonucleotides. Ligated cDNA was amplified by four rounds of PCR with nested alpha and beta constant-region primers and SP2. TCRdb re-derived calls from the UMI-ligation and nested PCR reads in MiXCR, one entry per CDR3 protein. The table shows roughly 100,000 distinct CDR3 sequences, with 10% to 12% occurring only once. Specimen: naive CD4+ T cells from blood. These receptors originate from a human donor in good health.

The CDR3 region is CASRRDREMVDQPQHF. The CDR3 DNA is TGTGCCAGCAGACGAGACAGGGAGATGGTCGATCAGCCCCAGCATTTT. V is TRBV28 and J is TRBJ1-5; 7 bases are shared with TRBD1. Germline CDR1 reads MDHEN; CDR2 reads SYDVKM. V lost 6 bases to trimming and J lost 5 bases; unmatched junction nucleotides: 13. This CDR3 has 16 amino acids.

In its sample, this clonotype was seen many times. The chain recombines TRBV20-1 with TRBJ2-5, with 11 bases fitting TRBD2. Germline values: CDR1 DFQATT, CDR2 SNEGSKA (reference sequence). The CDR3 extends over 17 amino acids. The V and J ends lost 6 bases and 1 base, in that order; junction bases with no gene match: 13. This chain's CDR3 is CSADAGTSGGPQETQYF. CDR3 bases: TGCAGTGCAGACGCCGGGACTAGCGGAGGCCCCCAAGAGACCCAGTACTTC.

This clonotype was counted between two and nine times. The chain combines TRBV11-3 with TRBJ1-3, with TRBD1 matching 7 bases. The CDR3 consists of 14 residues. Trimming removed 5 bases from V and 4 bases from J; junction bases left unmatched: 5. The germline CDR1 and CDR2 sequences are SGHNT and YENEEA. DNA for the CDR3: TGTGCCAGCAGCCGGTTGGGACAGGGAAACACCATATATTTT. The encoded protein is CASSRLGQGNTIYF.

DNA of the CDR3: TGTGCCATCAGTGATCCCCCCGCAGAGACCCAGTACTTC. Translating it yields CAISDPPAETQYF. This chain links TRBV10-3 with TRBJ2-5; D unclear. V lost 3 bases to trimming and J lost 4 bases, with 9 bases between them. This CDR3 has 13 residues. Germline V lookup: CDR1 ENHRY, CDR2 SYGVKD.

This clonotype was detected ten times or more. V gene TRBV20-1 combines with J gene TRBJ2-2; D unclear. Germline V lookup: CDR1 DFQATT, CDR2 SNEGSKA (reference sequence). The CDR3 runs 14 residues. V was trimmed by 6 bases and J by 2 bases, leaving 13 bases between them. In DNA, the CDR3 is TGCAGTGCCAGGACCGGGCCTAACACCGGGGAGCTGTTTTTT. Residues: CSARTGPNTGELFF.

This rearrangement joins TRBV6-5 to TRBJ2-3; D possibly corresponds to TRBD1 (5 bases). In germline, CDR1 is MNHEY, CDR2 SVGAGI. The CDR3 covers 14 residues. With 0 bases removed from V and 6 bases from J, the gap between germline ends came to 10 bases. For the CDR3, the DNA is TGTGCCAGCAGTTACTCCCAGGGTGTGGATACGCAGTATTTT. This codes for CASSYSQGVDTQYF.

The sample holds a few counts of this clonotype. The V and J genes are TRBV4-3 and TRBJ2-7; 10 bases map to TRBD1. Trimming cost V 1 base and J 7 bases; bases outside gene matches: 7. The germline CDR1 and CDR2 sequences are LGHNA and YSLEER. This CDR3 contains 15 residues. CDR3 DNA sequence: TGCGCCAGCAGCCAAGGCCGACAGGGGGCTTGGGAGCAGTACTTC. This encodes CASSQGRQGAWEQYF.

V and J are TRBV29-1 and TRBJ1-2; perhaps TRBD1 as D (5 bases). The CDR3 consists of 12 residues. Trimming left V 3 bases short and J 3 bases short, with 8 bases between. The germline V gene has CDR1 SQVTM and CDR2 ANQGSEA. The CDR3 DNA reads TGCAGCGTTGAGGGCAGGGACTATGGCTACACCTTC. Translating gives CSVEGRDYGYTF.

The V call is TRBV29-1, the J call TRBJ2-1; D gene uncertain. The germline V and J ends were trimmed by 5 bases and 10 bases, with 18 bases remaining between them. The CDR3 runs to 13 residues. CDR1 SQVTM and CDR2 ANQGSEA come from the germline V gene. CDR3 loop: CSVSPKTWAEQFF. As DNA, the CDR3 is TGCAGCGTTAGCCCAAAAACTTGGGCGGAGCAGTTCTTC.

There are a few counts of this clonotype. V gene TRBV20-1 combines with J gene TRBJ2-1, with TRBD2 matching over 10 bases. The CDR3 loop spans 16 amino acids. With 3 bases clipped from V and 0 bases from J, the junction kept 5 bases outside the gene matches. Germline V gives CDR1 DFQATT, CDR2 SNEGSKA (reference sequence). This chain's CDR3 is CSARASSGSSYNEQFF. The CDR3 DNA reads as TGCAGTGCTAGGGCCTCTAGCGGGAGCTCCTACAATGAGCAGTTCTTC.

The V and J genes are TRBV7-2 and TRBJ1-2; no firm D call. Germline assignment: CDR1 SGHTA and CDR2 FQGNSA. The CDR3 runs to 15 residues. V was clipped by 4 bases and J by 4 bases, with 16 bases between them. CDR3 protein: CASSSFGPSTYGYTF. In DNA form, the CDR3 reads TGTGCCAGCAGCTCGTTTGGGCCTTCAACCTATGGCTACACCTTC.

This clonotype appeared a few times. J is TRBJ1-1 and V is TRBV7-3; 8 nucleotides line up with TRBD1. Germline V gene data show CDR1 as SGHTA and CDR2 as FQGTGA. CDR3 length: 14 residues. V lost 4 bases, J lost 4 bases, and 5 bases stayed unmatched. The CDR3: CASSSTGAFTEAFF. The CDR3 coding sequence is TGTGCCAGCAGCTCGACAGGGGCTTTCACTGAAGCTTTCTTT.

This clonotype appeared many times. The rearrangement links TRBV20-1 to TRBJ1-3, with a tentative D call TRBD1 (5 bases). CDR3 length: 13 amino acids. Trimming removed 4 bases at V and 2 bases at J, with 9 bases between. Germline V gene data show CDR1 as DFQATT and CDR2 as SNEGSKA (reference sequence). CDR3 in amino acids: CSATNRTGNTIYF. The CDR3 DNA sequence: TGCAGTGCTACAAACAGGACTGGAAACACCATATATTTT.

The sample holds a few counts of this clonotype. This rearrangement joins TRBV28 to TRBJ2-5; no reliable D call. The CDR3 covers 13 residues. Trimming pared 8 bases from V and 2 bases from J, leaving 12 bases between. The germline V gene encodes CDR1 MDHEN and CDR2 SYDVKM. The CDR3 loop is CASRRPGQETQYF. In DNA, the CDR3 is TGTGCCAGCCGTCGACCCGGGCAAGAGACCCAGTACTTC.

CDR3 loop: CASSYWDTIQETQYF. The CDR3 region has the DNA TGTGCCAGCAGTTACTGGGACACCATCCAAGAGACCCAGTACTTC. This chain uses TRBV6-2 or TRBV6-3 with TRBJ2-5, with D possibly TRBD1 on 6 matching bases. Germline V gene data show CDR1 as MNHEY and CDR2 as SVGEGT. The CDR3 length is 15 residues. V was pared by 1 base and J by 1 base, with 10 bases between.